A few counts support the clone carrying this TCR beta chain. Its antigen is still unknown. The data stem from a study of T cell repertoires in cytomegalovirus infection. The CDR3 covers 14 residues. Deletions cut 1 base from V and 6 bases from J, with 10 bases between. The germline CDR1 and CDR2 sequences are MNHEY and SMNVEV (reference sequence). TCRdb reprocessed the reads with MiXCR, giving one entry per CDR3 protein. The data show about 920,000 distinct CDR3 sequences, 25% to 40% seen once. Findings of the study overall: Accumulated public TCR beta family frequency recognized individuals carrying CMV together with the relevant HLA. In two of eight donors, the top clonotype was HLA-C-restricted CMV-specific.

The chain combines TRBV27 with TRBJ2-1; D is unresolved. The receptor was isolated from a human donor in good health (CMV status not recorded). Some clones in this sample may be carry-over from other donors' samples. The input for sequencing was cultured CD8+ T cells from PBMCs, taken from culture after CMV antigen stimulation. The CDR3 reads CASSLYPQANEQFF. CDR3 DNA sequence: TGTGCCAGCAGTTTATACCCGCAGGCCAATGAGCAGTTCTTC.